This is a list of T cell receptor beta chains from one sample in a study of early T cells in non-severe SARS-CoV-2 infection. TCRdb fed the 5' RACE reads into MiXCR, producing one record per CDR3 protein. The sample lists about 110,000 distinct CDR3 sequences; 11% were seen once. The source material was whole blood. The receptors stem from an adult who was a healthcare worker with PCR-confirmed SARS-CoV-2 infection or an uninfected control (not recorded which). CDR3s include the opening cysteine and the closing phenylalanine or tryptophan. The order of the fields is CDR3 protein, V gene, clone size, J gene. Rows may omit the clone size; those that give it use once, few, many or a size class.

CDR3: CASSRHGTTTDTQYF; V: TRBV5-4; size: many; J: TRBJ2-3
CDR3: CASSYSGTGSDEQFF; V: TRBV6-5; size: -; J: TRBJ2-1
CDR3: CASSQRAGTGGKTQYF; V: TRBV3-1; size: few; J: TRBJ2-5
CDR3: CASSLGWGPHNQPQHF; V: TRBV7-9; size: -; J: TRBJ1-5
CDR3: CAWTRRWGPMGEQFF; V: TRBV30; size: few; J: TRBJ2-1
CDR3: CASSLGDSFTDTQYF; V: TRBV12-3/TRBV12-4; size: many; J: TRBJ2-3
CDR3: CASSLGEKGRASGPTDTQYF; V: TRBV7-9; size: -; J: TRBJ2-3
CDR3: CAISGGTGSANEQFF; V: TRBV10-3; size: many; J: TRBJ2-1
CDR3: CASSLMAGRVDIQYF; V: TRBV6-2/TRBV6-3; size: many; J: TRBJ2-4
CDR3: CSELAGATDNEQFF; V: TRBV20-1; size: few; J: TRBJ2-1
CDR3: CSARPFGSGRPGTDTQYF; V: TRBV20-1; size: many; J: TRBJ2-3
CDR3: CASSRPETGELFF; V: TRBV7-3; size: few; J: TRBJ2-2
CDR3: CASSLGWGGYEQYF; V: TRBV7-2; size: few; J: TRBJ2-7
CDR3: CASSYSPGLGTDTQYF; V: TRBV11-2; size: few; J: TRBJ2-3
CDR3: CASSHYTGAGANVLTF; V: TRBV4-3; size: -; J: TRBJ2-6
CDR3: CASSLWASTFSNQPQHF; V: TRBV7-9; size: many; J: TRBJ1-5
CDR3: CARGGRDTQYF; V: TRBV7-2; size: few; J: TRBJ2-3
CDR3: CSVSLADTQYF; V: TRBV29-1; size: -; J: TRBJ2-3
CDR3: CASSLWGPGNTIYF; V: TRBV7-6; size: many; J: TRBJ1-3
CDR3: CASSLWTPLNSNQPQHF; V: TRBV7-9; size: many; J: TRBJ1-5
CDR3: CSAEGQGYQETQYF; V: TRBV20-1; size: few; J: TRBJ2-5
CDR3: CASRENEKLFF; V: TRBV2; size: few; J: TRBJ1-4